This entry features one T cell receptor (beta chain) sequence. What it recognizes is unknown. Trimming shortened V by 2 bases and J by 3 bases, and 14 bases separated the two germline ends. Germline assignment: CDR1 MNHNY and CDR2 SVGAGI (reference sequence). This CDR3 has 16 amino acids. Using its own MiXCR run on the reads, TCRdb lists one record per CDR3 protein. Of hundreds of thousands of distinct CDR3 sequences listed, approximately 29% are singletons. This sample stems from a study of T cell repertoires in cytomegalovirus infection. At the level of the study: In the study, CMV epitopes included recently identified HLA-C-restricted and well-studied HLA-B-restricted ones. An indication of both CMV infection and matching HLA type came from public TCR beta signatures. Study-wide points: HLA-C-restricted CMV clonotypes gave the most frequent clonotype in two of eight donors. CMV carriers with the relevant HLA were identified by cumulative public TCR beta family frequency.

The sequence was collected from a human donor in good health (CMV status not recorded). Some clones in this sample may be carry-over from other donors' samples. This sequence joins TRBV6-6 and TRBJ2-1; tentatively, D is TRBD2 (6 bases). Source: cultured CD8+ T cells from PBMCs, taken from culture after CMV antigen stimulation. DNA of the CDR3: TGTGCCAGCAGTTACGGGGGACTGATTCACTACAATGAGCAGTTCTTC. Protein: CASSYGGLIHYNEQFF.